Listed here is a single T cell receptor beta chain. As yet, its antigen is unknown. CDR3 length equals 18 residues. From germline, CDR1 is MNHEY and CDR2 SVGEGT. Germline trimming cut 4 bases from V and 8 bases from J; bases unmatched to any gene: 14. The entry originates in a study of CD8 T cells in ankylosing spondylitis. Study conclusions and caveats: The disease-linked clones had a CD8+ phenotype and low blood frequencies. Reports say disease-linked clones showed up significantly more in matched ankylosing spondylitis synovial fluid. Apparently characteristic of ankylosing spondylitis blood was a TCR beta motif (under ten highly homologous variants). Prior literature has documented some motif variants in synovial fluid and blood from reactive arthritis.

Libraries of TCR beta came from quantitative 5'-RACE with molecular barcodes. TCRdb redid the calling of the 5' RACE reads with MiXCR, one entry per CDR3 protein. The sample consists of 400,000 to 450,000 distinct CDR3 sequences, roughly 17% of them appearing once. The chain has TRBV6-2 or TRBV6-3 and TRBJ2-1; 13 bases map to TRBD2. The receptor was isolated from a male donor with ankylosing spondylitis. Sequencing input: blood, either unsorted or a sorted T cell fraction (not recorded which). The CDR3 loop reads CASSSPGLAGDPFDEQFF. For the CDR3, the DNA is TGTGCCAGCAGTTCCCCCGGACTAGCGGGGGACCCCTTTGATGAGCAGTTCTTC.